The 10 T cell receptor beta chains listed next were all sequenced from one sample in a study of cytomegalovirus exposure and HLA in healthy donors. Primers: 60 Vbeta forward and 13 Jbeta reverse. Assay: immunoSEQ multiplex PCR; the TCRdb copy retains only in-frame clones and omits some. The sample comprises roughly 130,000 clones, 70% to 90% of which are singletons, and around 0.54% rests with the top ten. Sequencing was done on a sample of PBMCs. The receptors here all came from a woman aged 40 to 50 in good health and CMV-seronegative.

J is TRBJ1-5 and V is TRBV6-1; D is uncertain. The V end lost 8 bases, the J end lost 3 bases, and 8 bases lay between the germline ends. The CDR3 runs 12 residues. Germline values: CDR1 MNHNS, CDR2 SASEGT. As DNA, the CDR3 is TGTGCCAGCGGGCCGTACAATCAGCCCCAGCATTTT. The encoded protein is CASGPYNQPQHF.

The chain combines TRBV13 with TRBJ2-1, with TRBD1 identical over 8 bases. Trimming at V came to 6 bases and at J to 0 bases, leaving 4 bases not matched to a gene. Germline assignment: CDR1 PRHDT and CDR2 FYEKMQ (reference sequence). The CDR3 is 15 residues long. The CDR3 is CASSYRGSSYNEQFF. Written as DNA, the CDR3 is TGTGCCAGCAGTTACAGGGGGAGCTCCTACAATGAGCAGTTCTTC.

A single count supports this clone. This chain joins TRBV10-3 and TRBJ1-4; maybe TRBD1 (5 bases). The CDR3 is 13 residues long. Trimming took off 8 bases at V and 5 bases at J, with 12 bases between the two ends. Germline CDR1 is ENHRY and CDR2 is SYGVKD. The CDR3 spells CAIRGTGNEKLFF. The CDR3 DNA reads TGTGCCATCCGCGGGACGGGGAATGAAAAACTGTTTTTT.

The V and J genes are TRBV2 and TRBJ2-3, with D possibly being TRBD1 (6 bases). Germline V gives CDR1 SNHLY, CDR2 FYNNEI. This CDR3 contains 13 residues. The V end lost 8 bases, the J end lost 2 bases, and 11 bases lay between the germline ends. For the CDR3, the DNA is TGTGCCAGCCAGGGGCCCTTCACAGATACGCAGTATTTT. Translated, it gives CASQGPFTDTQYF.

The rearrangement uses TRBV9 and TRBJ2-1; 11 bases are a match to TRBD2. With 0 bases clipped from V and 13 bases from J, the junction kept 6 bases outside the gene matches. Germline V gene data show CDR1 as SGDLS and CDR2 as YYNGEE. This CDR3 region has 14 residues. Here the CDR3 reads CASSVGLAGNFQFF. In DNA, the CDR3 is TGTGCCAGCAGCGTAGGACTAGCGGGAAACTTTCAGTTCTTC.

The gene calls are TRBV19 and TRBJ2-7, with TRBD1 matching over 8 bases. The CDR3 is made up of 14 amino acids. V trimming: 3 bases; J trimming: 3 bases; junction bases outside the gene matches: 4. Germline V gene lookup returns CDR1 LNHDA and CDR2 SQIVND (reference sequence). The DNA for the CDR3 is TGTGCCAGTAGTATCGGGACAGGTCTCTACGAGCAGTACTTC. It translates to CASSIGTGLYEQYF.

This chain joins TRBV5-4 and TRBJ1-1; 9 bases match TRBD1. V shed 3 bases, J shed 4 bases, and the junction held 1 base outside the gene matches. Per germline, CDR1 SGHNT and CDR2 YYREEE (reference sequence). The CDR3 consists of 13 residues. The CDR3 spells CASSSDRGTEAFF. The CDR3 coding sequence is TGTGCCAGCAGCTCGGACAGGGGCACTGAAGCTTTCTTT. The whole variable domain, remainder taken from reference TRBV5-4 and TRBJ1-1, is ETGVTQSPTHLIKTRGQQVTLRCSSQSGHNTVSWYQQALGQGPQFIFQYYREEENGRGNFPPRFSGLQFPNYSSELNVNALELDDSALYLCASSSDRGTEAFFGQGTRLTVV.

The CDR3: CSAAGQMAYEQYF. The DNA of the CDR3 is TGCAGCGCGGCGGGACAGATGGCCTACGAGCAGTACTTC. The chain is built from TRBV29-1 and TRBJ2-7, with D perhaps TRBD1 (7 bases). The CDR3 has 13 amino acids. Germline lookup yields CDR1 SQVTM and CDR2 ANQGSEA. The V and J ends lost 7 bases and 2 bases respectively, with 15 bases between them.

A single count supports this clone. V usage is TRBV10-3 and J usage is TRBJ2-3; 8 bases are a match to TRBD2. CDR1 is ENHRY, CDR2 SYGVKD, per germline. The length of the CDR3 is 15 residues. V was pared by 6 bases and J by 4 bases, with 9 bases of the junction left unmatched. The CDR3 loop reads CAISPGLGFSDTQYF. The CDR3 region has the DNA TGTGCCATCAGCCCGGGACTAGGATTTTCAGATACGCAGTATTTT.

The CDR3 DNA is TGTGCCACCTTCGTCCCGGGACAGGGACCCTATGGCTACACCTTC. Protein sequence: CATFVPGQGPYGYTF. This sequence joins TRBV27 and TRBJ1-2; TRBD1 agrees at 9 bases. The J segment lost 4 bases and the V segment lost 10 bases, leaving 13 bases of the junction unmatched. The V gene's germline CDR1 is MNHEY and CDR2 SMNVEV (reference sequence). The CDR3 spans 15 residues.